The 24 T cell receptor beta chains below come from one sample, sequenced in a study of PD-L1 blockade in urothelial cancer. Time point of the sample: pretreatment peripheral blood. This table comes from immunoSEQ multiplex PCR, and its TCRdb copy is limited to in-frame clones, with some not included. The sample contains around 50,000 clones, 82% of which appear only once. Here the sequenced sample was PBMCs, taken around atezolizumab (anti-PD-L1) treatment. Every receptor here comes from a man aged 45 to 65 with urothelial cancer.

V gene TRBV5-5 combines with J gene TRBJ2-1; D may be TRBD2 (6 bases). Germline CDR1 reads SGHKS; CDR2 reads YYEKEE (reference sequence). This CDR3 region has 16 residues. The V end lost 4 bases, the J end lost 0 bases, and 14 bases lay between the germline ends. The CDR3 loop is CASSPSWRDSYNEQFF. Here the CDR3 DNA reads TGTGCCAGCAGCCCGTCGTGGAGGGACTCCTACAATGAGCAGTTCTTC.

The chain recombines TRBV5-1 with TRBJ2-1; D unresolved. Per the germline V gene, CDR1 is SGHRS and CDR2 is YFSETQ. Trimming took off 4 bases at V and 4 bases at J, with 6 bases between the two ends. The length of the CDR3 is 12 residues. The chain's CDR3 is CASSGSYNEQFF. The CDR3 bases are TGCGCCAGCAGCGGCAGTTACAATGAGCAGTTCTTC.

The gene calls are TRBV19 and TRBJ1-2; a possible D gene is TRBD1 (5 bases). CDR3 length equals 15 residues. Per the germline V gene, CDR1 is LNHDA and CDR2 is SQIVND (reference sequence). The V end lost 6 bases, the J end lost 4 bases, and 18 bases lay between the germline ends. The CDR3 sequence is CASSPPGERGYGYTF. The CDR3 DNA is TGTGCCAGTAGCCCCCCGGGGGAGAGGGGCTATGGCTACACCTTC.

V and J are TRBV9 and TRBJ2-2; TRBD1 matches 9 bases. CDR1 SGDLS and CDR2 YYNGEE come from the germline V gene. The trim removed 0 bases at V and 4 bases at J, leaving 4 bases unmatched. The CDR3 runs 16 residues. As DNA, the CDR3 is TGTGCCAGCAGCGTAGTGGGACAGGGTCCCACCGGGGAGCTGTTTTTT. It translates to CASSVVGQGPTGELFF.

This chain uses TRBV7-5 with TRBJ2-7; the table calls TRBD1, which could not be checked here. TRBV7-5 is noted as a pseudogene. CDR3 length: 16 amino acids. The CDR3 nucleotides are TGTGCCAGAAGCTCCCTGTTGCGGCAGGGCCTCTACGAGCAGTACTTC. Translated: CARSSLLRQGLYEQYF.

The chain recombines TRBV28 with TRBJ1-5, with D uncertain. CDR3 length: 16 residues. V was cut by 3 bases and J by 5 bases, with 17 bases left in between. Germline V gene sequence: CDR1 MDHEN, CDR2 SYDVKM. The DNA for the CDR3 is TGTGCCAGCAGTTTTCCCGCGGCGAGGGAAGATCAGCCCCAGCATTTT. This encodes CASSFPAAREDQPQHF.

The gene calls are TRBV7-8 and TRBJ1-5, with a tentative D call TRBD1 (6 bases). The CDR3 runs 18 residues. Trimming cost V 1 base and J 2 bases, with 18 bases left between them. Germline V CDR1 and CDR2: SGHVS, FQNEAQ. CDR3 sequence: CASSLVSKWGPGNQPQHF. In DNA, the CDR3 is TGTGCCAGCAGCTTAGTTTCCAAATGGGGGCCTGGCAATCAGCCCCAGCATTTT.

The chain is built from TRBV4-1 and TRBJ2-7, with 11 bases identical to TRBD1. Per germline, CDR1 MGHRA and CDR2 YSYEKL. CDR3 length: 14 residues. J gave up 7 bases and V 4 bases, and 6 bases lay outside the gene matches. The CDR3 is CASSLGQGAWEQYV. The CDR3, as DNA: TGCGCCAGCAGCCTAGGACAGGGGGCTTGGGAGCAGTACGTC.

The CDR3 loop is CASSGQGLTEAFF. The CDR3 region has the DNA TGTGCCAGCAGTGGGCAGGGGCTAACTGAAGCTTTCTTT. The chain recombines TRBV6-4 with TRBJ1-1; a weak D match, TRBD1 (6 bases). This CDR3 comprises 13 residues. The V and J ends lost 4 bases and 5 bases respectively, with 11 bases between them. Per the germline V gene, CDR1 is MRHNA and CDR2 is SNTAGT.

This clone appeared a single time. The chain employs TRBV6-1 and TRBJ2-7; a possible D gene is TRBD1 (6 bases). CDR3 length: 14 residues. CDR1 is MNHNS, CDR2 SASEGT, per germline. Trimming removed 7 bases at V and 3 bases at J, with 16 bases between. The CDR3 DNA reads TGTGCCAGCAAAGGGGGACCTTCAAACTACGAGCAGTACTTC. It translates to CASKGGPSNYEQYF.

The chain uses TRBV18 and TRBJ1-3, with TRBD1 matching over 7 bases. CDR3 length: 15 amino acids. Germline-derived CDR1 and CDR2 are KGHSH and LQKENI. Losses at the gene ends were 1 base for V and 0 bases for J; bases not matched to a gene: 0. For the CDR3, the DNA is TGTGCCAGCTCACCACGGGACAGCTCTGGAAACACCATATATTTT. Its protein is CASSPRDSSGNTIYF.

The V and J genes are TRBV5-5 and TRBJ2-1; 12 positions agree with TRBD2. This CDR3 comprises 20 residues. V was pared by 0 bases and J by 0 bases, with 10 bases of the junction left unmatched. Germline V lookup: CDR1 SGHKS, CDR2 YYEKEE (reference sequence). The CDR3 DNA follows: TGTGCCAGCAGCTTGGTCGGGCTAGCGGGAGGGTCCAGCTCCTACAATGAGCAGTTCTTC. Translation gives CASSLVGLAGGSSSYNEQFF.

The J gene is TRBJ1-4, the V gene TRBV4-1; TRBD1 matches at 7 bases. Germline V gene data show CDR1 as MGHRA and CDR2 as YSYEKL. V gave up 4 bases and J gave up 6 bases; unmatched junction bases: 8. The CDR3 covers 15 residues. The CDR3 DNA reads TGCGCCAGCAGCCCTGGGGGCAGGGGGGATGAAAAACTGTTTTTT. As protein: CASSPGGRGDEKLFF.

This clone has a handful of counts. The genes are TRBV27 and TRBJ2-1; 14 positions agree with TRBD2. Looked up from germline, CDR1 is MNHEY and CDR2 is SMNVEV (reference sequence). This CDR3 contains 15 residues. V was pared by 9 bases and J by 0 bases, with 1 base of the junction left unmatched. The CDR3 DNA follows: TGTGCCAGTGGACTAGCGGGGGGCTCCTACAATGAGCAGTTCTTC. Its translation is CASGLAGGSYNEQFF.

CDR3 nucleotides: TGTGCCAGCGTCCTTTGGGCGGGGAATGAGCAGTTCTTC. Protein sequence: CASVLWAGNEQFF. The gene calls are TRBV7-9 and TRBJ2-1; tentatively, D is TRBD2 (6 bases). CDR1 SEHNR and CDR2 FQNEAQ come from the germline V gene (reference sequence). Trimming left V 8 bases short and J 7 bases short, with 15 bases between. The CDR3 consists of 13 residues.

This chain uses TRBV19 with TRBJ2-5; D is possibly TRBD2 (6 bases). This CDR3 is 11 amino acids long. CDR1 and CDR2 (germline): LNHDA, SQIVND (reference sequence). V was clipped by 7 bases and J by 6 bases, with 9 bases between them. CDR3 protein: CASKEGKTQYF. CDR3 nucleotides: TGTGCCAGTAAGGAGGGTAAGACCCAGTACTTC.

The chain carries TRBV2 and TRBJ1-5; 10 positions match TRBD1. This CDR3 has 15 amino acids. J was trimmed by 3 bases and V by 6 bases; bases with no gene match: 5. Germline CDR1 reads SNHLY; CDR2 reads FYNNEI. CDR3 DNA: TGTGCCAGCAGCAGAGGGACAGGGGTCAATCAGCCCCAGCATTTT. Its translation: CASSRGTGVNQPQHF.

This chain joins TRBV30 and TRBJ2-7, with D unclear. Germline values: CDR1 GTSNPN, CDR2 SVGIG (reference sequence). The CDR3 length is 13 residues. Between the trimmed V and J ends, which lost 0 bases and 3 bases, there was a span of 9 bases. Here the CDR3 reads CAWSVLKSYEQYF. The CDR3, as DNA: TGTGCCTGGAGTGTACTTAAGAGCTACGAGCAGTACTTC.

This clone was detected only a few times. The chain employs TRBV13 and TRBJ2-1; TRBD2 aligns across 9 bases. The ends lost 5 bases at V and 6 bases at J; junction bases unmatched: 8. This CDR3 region has 15 residues. CDR1 is PRHDT and CDR2 is FYEKMQ in the germline V gene (reference sequence). The CDR3 DNA reads as TGTGCCAGCAGCCAGACTAGCGGAGGGGTCAATGAGCAGTTCTTC. Its translation: CASSQTSGGVNEQFF.

CDR3 amino acids: CASSDSGSYNEQFF. The CDR3 bases are TGTGCCAGCAGCGACAGCGGGAGTTACAATGAGCAGTTCTTC. The chain couples TRBV9 to TRBJ2-1; 8 bases agree with TRBD2. Trimming took 3 bases from V and 4 from J; bases not matched to a gene: 3. CDR1 and CDR2 from the germline V gene are SGDLS and YYNGEE. The CDR3 sequence is 14 residues long.

This rearrangement joins TRBV7-9 to TRBJ2-3, with D possibly matching TRBD1 (6 bases). The CDR3 totals 14 residues. CDR1 and CDR2 (germline): SEHNR, FQNEAQ (reference sequence). V lost 8 bases and J 0 bases, leaving 12 bases between the germline ends. The CDR3 nucleotides read TGTGCCAGCCTCGCTGGGGGCAGCACAGATACGCAGTATTTT. This sequence encodes CASLAGGSTDTQYF.

The V and J genes are TRBV6-5 and TRBJ1-2; TRBD1 is a possible D gene (5 bases). From germline, CDR1 is MNHEY and CDR2 SVGAGI. Trimming shortened V by 0 bases and J by 0 bases, and 8 bases separated the two germline ends. This CDR3 spans 15 amino acids. The DNA of the CDR3 is TGTGCCAGCAGTTACTCCGCAGGGTCTAACTATGGCTACACCTTC. Translation gives CASSYSAGSNYGYTF.

J is TRBJ2-7 and V is TRBV7-6; TRBD2 aligns across 11 bases. The trim removed 3 bases at V and 0 bases at J, leaving 1 base unmatched. Germline-derived CDR1 and CDR2 are SGHVS and FNYEAQ. The CDR3 has 15 amino acids. CDR3 protein: CASSFGTSGSYEQYF. As DNA, the CDR3 is TGTGCCAGCAGCTTTGGGACTAGCGGCTCCTACGAGCAGTACTTC.

The chain combines TRBV15 with TRBJ1-5; D not resolved. The CDR3 runs 12 residues. CDR1 and CDR2 from the germline V gene are LNHNV and YYDKDF (reference sequence). The V end lost 2 bases, the J end lost 4 bases, and 3 bases lay between the germline ends. In DNA form, the CDR3 reads TGTGCCACCAGCAGACCAAATCAGCCCCAGCATTTT. It specifies CATSRPNQPQHF.